One sample yielded the 11 T cell receptor beta chains listed below, sequenced in a study of T cell responses to AZD1222 COVID-19 vaccine. Assay: immunoSEQ multiplex PCR; the TCRdb copy retains only in-frame clones and omits some. In the table there are 150,000 to 200,000 clones, 92% of which are singletons. Sequencing was performed on peripheral blood, taken on day 0 of AZD1222 vaccination. The receptors stem from an adult in good health.

The CDR3 reads CASSLGTGGSEQYF. The CDR3 region has the DNA TGTGCCAGCAGCTTAGGGACAGGGGGCTCCGAGCAGTACTTC. The rearrangement joins TRBV7-8 to TRBJ2-7; 11 bases line up with TRBD1. This CDR3 has 14 residues. V shed 1 base, J shed 6 bases, and the junction held 2 bases outside the gene matches. The V gene's germline CDR1 is SGHVS and CDR2 FQNEAQ.

The V gene is TRBV7-2, the J gene TRBJ1-1; D possibly corresponds to TRBD1 (5 bases). Germline V CDR1 and CDR2: SGHTA, FQGNSA. CDR3 length: 14 residues. Trimming stripped 5 bases from V and 4 bases from J, with 14 bases between. The CDR3 region is CASSPGILGTEAFF. The CDR3 nucleotides are TGTGCCAGCAGCCCAGGGATTTTGGGCACTGAAGCTTTCTTT. Combining the CDR3 with reference TRBV7-2 and TRBJ1-1 gives the whole variable domain GAGVSQSPSNKVTEKGKDVELRCDPISGHTALYWYRQSLGQGLEFLIYFQGNSAPDKSGLPSDRFSAERTGGSVSTLTIQRTQQEDSAVYLCASSPGILGTEAFFGQGTRLTVV.

The rearrangement uses TRBV7-2 and TRBJ1-1; D is undetermined. Germline CDR1 is SGHTA and CDR2 is FQGNSA. V shed 5 bases and J shed 4 bases, with 11 bases lying between them. The CDR3 runs to 13 residues. The CDR3 sequence: CASSLQVGTEAFF. The DNA of the CDR3 is TGTGCCAGCAGCCTCCAGGTGGGCACTGAAGCTTTCTTT.

The V call is TRBV6-5, the J call TRBJ1-1; D gene unclear. CDR1 is MNHEY and CDR2 is SVGAGI in the germline V gene. Trimming removed 6 bases at V and 3 bases at J, with 11 bases between. The CDR3 consists of 13 residues. The CDR3 here is CASRRTEYTEAFF. CDR3 nucleotide sequence: TGTGCCAGCAGGCGCACAGAGTACACTGAAGCTTTCTTT.

The rearrangement uses TRBV29-1 and TRBJ1-3; 7 bases are a match to TRBD1. V was clipped by 4 bases and J by 1 base; unmatched bases: 4. The CDR3 spans 14 residues. Germline V lookup: CDR1 SQVTM, CDR2 ANQGSEA. CDR3 in DNA: TGCAGCGTTGGGCGGGACAGTTCTGGAAACACCATATATTTT. Residues: CSVGRDSSGNTIYF.

This chain joins TRBV15 and TRBJ1-1, with 9 bases fitting TRBD1. The CDR3 contains 16 residues. From germline, CDR1 is LNHNV and CDR2 YYDKDF (reference sequence). The V gene end was trimmed by 9 bases and the J gene end by 2 bases; junction bases not matched to a gene: 13. CDR3 bases: TGTGCCACAGAGGGACAGGGTTTGAAAGACAACACTGAAGCTTTCTTT. It yields the protein CATEGQGLKDNTEAFF.

The CDR3 region is CASILTGGVETQYF. Written as DNA, the CDR3 is TGTGCCAGCATTTTGACAGGGGGAGTAGAGACCCAGTACTTC. The chain combines TRBV6-5 with TRBJ2-5, with 9 nucleotides matching TRBD1. V was clipped by 7 bases and J by 4 bases; unmatched bases: 7. Germline V lookup: CDR1 MNHEY, CDR2 SVGAGI. The CDR3 loop spans 14 amino acids.

The chain has TRBV4-2 and TRBJ1-4, with D possibly matching TRBD1 (6 bases). The V gene's germline CDR1 is LGHNA and CDR2 YNFKEQ. Trimming took 2 bases from V and 3 from J, leaving 13 bases between them. The CDR3 spans 16 residues. For the CDR3, the DNA is TGTGCCAGCAGCCAAAACCCGACAGGACCTAATGAAAAACTGTTTTTT. Encoded protein: CASSQNPTGPNEKLFF.

CDR3 residues: CASMRGGQPQHF. In DNA form, the CDR3 reads TGTGCCAGTATGAGGGGGGGCCAGCCCCAGCATTTT. The chain employs TRBV19 and TRBJ1-5; perhaps TRBD1 as D (6 bases). CDR3 size: 12 residues. CDR1 is LNHDA and CDR2 is SQIVND in the germline V gene (reference sequence). V gave up 7 bases and J gave up 7 bases, with 11 bases separating them.

As regards this clone: Other DNA sequences of this sample code for an identical CDR3. The chain employs TRBV5-1 and TRBJ2-7; no clear D. Looked up from germline, CDR1 is SGHRS and CDR2 is YFSETQ. The CDR3 runs to 12 residues. The V and J ends lost 2 bases and 0 bases respectively, with 3 bases between them. The CDR3 nucleotides read TGCGCCAGCAGCTTAAACTCCTACGAGCAGTACTTC. Translated, it gives CASSLNSYEQYF.

The rearrangement uses TRBV4-1 and TRBJ1-4; TRBD1 is a possible D gene (6 bases). The V and J ends lost 4 bases and 0 bases respectively, with 9 bases between them. CDR3 size: 15 residues. Per the germline V gene, CDR1 is MGHRA and CDR2 is YSYEKL. The CDR3, as DNA: TGCGCCAGCAGCCCGGACAGTTCAACTAATGAAAAACTGTTTTTT. Its translation is CASSPDSSTNEKLFF.